The sequence of this T cell receptor (beta chain) was determined in a study of CD8+ T cells in alopecia areata. Study-wide context: Tofacitinib therapy took 6 to 18 months; 6 months off drug came after. Findings and limits, study-wide: Lesional tissue from the scalp (especially in alopecia totalis/universalis) showed higher clonality than normal scalp. With patients, TCR sharing proved less clear than in mice, a difference possibly related to HLA. Alphabeta T cells residing in normal skin are also sequenced in scalp samples.

It was from alopecia areata patients that lesional scalp punch biopsies and peripheral blood were collected. CDR3 length equals 17 residues. CDR1 and CDR2 (germline): SGHTA, FQGTGA. Trimming took 2 bases from V and 2 from J, leaving 16 bases between them. Sequencing relied on a cDNA template that was reverse transcribed from extracted RNA. The table came from immunoSEQ multiplex PCR; TCRdb's copy has only in-frame clones and leaves some out. The data hold about 20,000 clones, with about 70% observed a single time. On this clone itself: What it binds is unknown.

This clonotype was obtained from a human donor with alopecia areata. Source: skin, taken at week 0. V gene TRBV7-3 combines with J gene TRBJ2-1; TRBD2 might be the D (6 bases). The DNA of the CDR3 is TGTGCCAGCAGCTTACGGGGCGGGGTGGGCCCCTACAATGAGCAGTTCTTC. Protein sequence: CASSLRGGVGPYNEQFF.